Described below is a single T cell receptor (beta chain) sequence and its context. The data were produced by immunoSEQ multiplex PCR, yet TCRdb's version contains in-frame clones alone and is incomplete. Of roughly 92,000 clones in the sample, less than 95% were seen once. This record belongs to a study of blood T cell repertoires in COVID-19. Across the whole study: Some COVID-19 samples were acute and others convalescent; all came from the United States, Italy and Spain. Sample material is recorded as cDNA or gDNA derived from T cells, B-cell-depleted T cells, or PBMCs.

V lost 5 bases to trimming and J lost 5 bases; unmatched junction nucleotides: 8. Germline V lookup: CDR1 SNHLY, CDR2 FYNNEI. The length of the CDR3 is 14 residues. The specimen sequenced was peripheral blood. This clonotype was obtained from a man between 50 and 59 years old with acute or convalescent COVID-19. The chain uses TRBV2 and TRBJ2-7, with 8 bases lining up with TRBD1. The CDR3 nucleotides are TGTGCCAGCAGTTACGACAGGGGACAGGACGAGCAGTACTTC. Its translation is CASSYDRGQDEQYF.